The text below deals with one T cell receptor (beta chain). The data stem from a study of PD-L1 blockade in urothelial cancer. Background on the study: Patients initiated atezolizumab in 2014 at 1,200 mg intravenously every 3 weeks. Blood drawn 3 weeks (second dose) and 6 weeks after treatment start was analyzed.

This table comes from immunoSEQ multiplex PCR, and its TCRdb copy is limited to in-frame clones, with some not included. The table records fewer than 45,000 clones, approximately 80% of them present only once. The CDR3 spans 11 residues. CDR1 is MDHEN, CDR2 SYDVKM, per germline. Trimming took off 10 bases at V and 3 bases at J, with 7 bases between the two ends. Per patient, between 1 and 8 samples were collected at pretreatment and on-treatment time points. The specimen comprised PBMCs, sampled around atezolizumab (anti-PD-L1) treatment. The source of this sequence is a man in his 70s with urothelial cancer. J is TRBJ2-1 and V is TRBV28; D ambiguous. The DNA of the CDR3 is TGTGCCACTCTATTCTACAATGAGCAGTTCTTC. Protein product: CATLFYNEQFF.